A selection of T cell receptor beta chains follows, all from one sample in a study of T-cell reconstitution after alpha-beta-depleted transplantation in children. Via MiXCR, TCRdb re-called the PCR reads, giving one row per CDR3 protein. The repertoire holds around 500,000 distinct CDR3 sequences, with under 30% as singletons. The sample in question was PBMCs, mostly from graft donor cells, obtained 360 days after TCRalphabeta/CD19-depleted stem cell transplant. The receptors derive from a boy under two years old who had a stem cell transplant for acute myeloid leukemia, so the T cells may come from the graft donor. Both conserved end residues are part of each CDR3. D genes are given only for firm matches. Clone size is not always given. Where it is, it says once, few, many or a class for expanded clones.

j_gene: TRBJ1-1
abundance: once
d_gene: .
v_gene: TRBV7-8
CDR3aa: CASSFGVGLNTEAFF
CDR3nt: TGTGCCAGCAGCTTCGGAGTTGGGCTGAACACTGAAGCTTTCTTT

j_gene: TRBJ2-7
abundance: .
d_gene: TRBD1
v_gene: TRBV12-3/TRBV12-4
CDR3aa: CASSPSLTGVEQYF
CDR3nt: TGTGCCAGCAGTCCTAGCCTGACAGGGGTCGAGCAGTACTTC

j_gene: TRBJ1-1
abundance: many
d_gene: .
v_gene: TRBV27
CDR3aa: CASSLPGPGQAFF
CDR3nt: TGTGCCAGCAGTTTGCCGGGACCGGGGCAAGCTTTCTTT

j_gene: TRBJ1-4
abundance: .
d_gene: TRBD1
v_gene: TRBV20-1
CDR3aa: CSASRPGQGNEKLFF
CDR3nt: TGCAGTGCTAGTAGGCCGGGACAGGGTAATGAAAAACTGTTTTTT

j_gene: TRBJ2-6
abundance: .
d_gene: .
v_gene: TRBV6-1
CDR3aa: CATRRGKSGANVLTF
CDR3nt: TGTGCCACCCGGAGGGGGAAGTCTGGGGCCAACGTCCTGACTTTC

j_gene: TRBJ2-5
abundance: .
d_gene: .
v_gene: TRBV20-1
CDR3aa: CSSMVLQETQYF
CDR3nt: TGCAGTTCCATGGTCCTCCAAGAGACCCAGTACTTC

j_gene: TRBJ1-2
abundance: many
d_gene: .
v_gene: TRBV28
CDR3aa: CASSLPAFIPFYGYTF
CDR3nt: TGTGCCAGCAGTTTACCCGCCTTCATACCTTTCTATGGCTACACCTTC

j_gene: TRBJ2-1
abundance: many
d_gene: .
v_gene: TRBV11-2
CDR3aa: CASSLDNRVPINNEQFF
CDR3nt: TGTGCCAGCAGCTTAGATAACCGGGTCCCAATTAACAATGAGCAGTTCTTC

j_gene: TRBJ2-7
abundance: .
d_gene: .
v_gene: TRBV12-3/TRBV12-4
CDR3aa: CASSFALYEQYF
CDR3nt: TGTGCCAGCAGTTTTGCCCTTTACGAGCAGTACTTC

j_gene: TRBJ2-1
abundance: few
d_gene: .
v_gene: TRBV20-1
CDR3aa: CSARDWRVSYNEQFF
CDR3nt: TGCAGTGCTAGAGACTGGCGGGTCTCCTACAATGAGCAGTTCTTC

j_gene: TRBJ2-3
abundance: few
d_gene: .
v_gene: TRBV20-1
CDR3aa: CSASDPWAADTQYF
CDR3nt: TGCAGTGCTAGCGACCCCTGGGCGGCAGATACGCAGTATTTT

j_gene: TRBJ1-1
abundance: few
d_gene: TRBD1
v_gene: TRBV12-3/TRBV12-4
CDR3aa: CASSFRVGDGTGVHTEAFF
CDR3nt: TGTGCCAGCAGTTTCAGAGTTGGGGATGGGACAGGGGTTCACACTGAAGCTTTCTTT

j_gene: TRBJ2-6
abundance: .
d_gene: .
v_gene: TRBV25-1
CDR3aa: CASSALVSRDASSGANVLTF
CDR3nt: TGTGCCAGCAGTGCCCTTGTATCCCGGGACGCCAGCTCTGGGGCCAACGTCCTGACTTTC

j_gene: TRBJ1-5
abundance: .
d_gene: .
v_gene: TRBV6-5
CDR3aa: CASTNRVAGNQPQHF
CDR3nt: TGTGCCAGCACTAACAGAGTAGCGGGCAATCAGCCCCAGCATTTT

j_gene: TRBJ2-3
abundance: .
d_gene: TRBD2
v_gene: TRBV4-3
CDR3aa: CASSQAGSGGGSDTQYF
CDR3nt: TGCGCCAGCAGCCAAGCAGGCAGCGGGGGGGGGTCAGATACGCAGTATTTT

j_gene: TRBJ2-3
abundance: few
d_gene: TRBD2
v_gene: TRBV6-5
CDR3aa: CASSYVSGGPRDTQYF
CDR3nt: TGTGCCAGCAGTTACGTTTCGGGGGGGCCGAGGGATACGCAGTATTTT

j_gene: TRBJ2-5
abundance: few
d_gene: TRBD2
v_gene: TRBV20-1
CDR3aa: CSAIRTRWSETQYF
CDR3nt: TGCAGTGCTATCAGGACTAGATGGTCAGAGACCCAGTACTTC

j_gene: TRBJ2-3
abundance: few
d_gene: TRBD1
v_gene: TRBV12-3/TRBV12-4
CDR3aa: CASKDRADTQYF
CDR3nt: TGTGCCAGCAAGGACAGGGCAGATACGCAGTATTTT

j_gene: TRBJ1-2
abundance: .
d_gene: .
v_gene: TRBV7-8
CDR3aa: CASSLGWGDGYTF
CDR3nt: TGTGCCAGCAGCTTAGGCTGGGGGGATGGCTACACCTTC

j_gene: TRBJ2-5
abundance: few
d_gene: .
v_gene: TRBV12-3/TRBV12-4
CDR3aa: CASSLGSRSGQETQYF
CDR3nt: TGTGCCAGCAGTTTAGGGTCTAGAAGTGGGCAAGAGACCCAGTACTTC

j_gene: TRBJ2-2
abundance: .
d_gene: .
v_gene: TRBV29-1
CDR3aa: CSVPLGGELFF
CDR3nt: TGCAGCGTCCCCCTTGGTGGGGAGCTGTTTTTT

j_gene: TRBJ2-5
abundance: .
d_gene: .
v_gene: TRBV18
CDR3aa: CASSPRASQETQYF
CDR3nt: TGTGCCAGCTCACCCCGGGCGTCCCAAGAGACCCAGTACTTC

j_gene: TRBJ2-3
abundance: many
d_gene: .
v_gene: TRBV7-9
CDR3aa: CASVVGASDTQYF
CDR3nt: TGTGCCAGCGTGGTGGGGGCCTCAGATACGCAGTATTTT

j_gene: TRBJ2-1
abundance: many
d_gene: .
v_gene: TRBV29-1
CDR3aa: CSVSGKVGIWDEQFF
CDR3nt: TGCAGCGTTTCTGGGAAAGTTGGGATTTGGGATGAGCAGTTCTTC

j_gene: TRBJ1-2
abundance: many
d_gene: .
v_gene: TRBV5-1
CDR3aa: CASRGSYGYTF
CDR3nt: TGCGCCAGCAGGGGGTCATATGGCTACACCTTC

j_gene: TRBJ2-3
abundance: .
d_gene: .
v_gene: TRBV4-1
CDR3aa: CASSPTVGRDTQYF
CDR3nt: TGCGCCAGCAGCCCGACAGTTGGTAGGGATACGCAGTATTTT

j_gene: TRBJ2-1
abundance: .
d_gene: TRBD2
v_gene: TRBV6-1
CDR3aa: CASSVSGGADEQFF
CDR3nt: TGTGCCAGCAGTGTTAGCGGGGGGGCGGATGAGCAGTTCTTC

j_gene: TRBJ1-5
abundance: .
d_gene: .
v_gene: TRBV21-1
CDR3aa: CASRGQNQPQHF
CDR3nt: TGTGCCAGCAGGGGACAGAATCAGCCCCAGCATTTT

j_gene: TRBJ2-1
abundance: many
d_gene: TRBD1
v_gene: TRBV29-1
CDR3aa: CSVGDRGFSREQFF
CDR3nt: TGCAGCGTCGGCGACAGGGGTTTTAGCCGAGAGCAGTTCTTC

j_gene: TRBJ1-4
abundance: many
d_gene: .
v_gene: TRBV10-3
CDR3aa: CAISATGATNEKLFF
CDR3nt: TGTGCCATCAGTGCTACGGGTGCAACTAATGAAAAACTGTTTTTT

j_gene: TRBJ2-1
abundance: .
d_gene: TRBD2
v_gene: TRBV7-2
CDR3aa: CASSQPLAGTNEQFF
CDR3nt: TGTGCCAGCAGCCAACCACTAGCGGGGACGAATGAGCAGTTCTTC

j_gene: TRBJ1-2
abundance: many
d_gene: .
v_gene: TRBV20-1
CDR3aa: CSAPREGGYTF
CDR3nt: TGCAGTGCTCCAAGGGAGGGCGGCTACACCTTC

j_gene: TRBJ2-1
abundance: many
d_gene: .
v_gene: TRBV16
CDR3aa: CASSHDGRTPAYNEQFF
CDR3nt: TGTGCCAGCAGCCATGATGGCCGAACCCCGGCCTACAATGAGCAGTTCTTC

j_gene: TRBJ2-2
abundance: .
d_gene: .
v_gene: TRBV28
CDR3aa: CASSGGRGTGELFF
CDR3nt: TGTGCCAGCAGTGGAGGAAGAGGCACCGGGGAGCTGTTTTTT

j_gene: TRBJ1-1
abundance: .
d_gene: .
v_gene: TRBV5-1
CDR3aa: CASSLGAAENTEAFF
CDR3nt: TGCGCCAGCAGCTTGGGGGCAGCGGAGAACACTGAAGCTTTCTTT

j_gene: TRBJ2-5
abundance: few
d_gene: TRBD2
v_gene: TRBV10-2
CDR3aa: CASSALAGDQETQYF
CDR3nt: TGCGCCAGCAGTGCACTAGCGGGGGATCAAGAGACCCAGTACTTC

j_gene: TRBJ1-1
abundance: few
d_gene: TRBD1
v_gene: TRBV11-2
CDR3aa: CASSLAGGKDEAFF
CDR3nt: TGTGCCAGCAGCTTAGCAGGGGGCAAGGATGAAGCTTTCTTT

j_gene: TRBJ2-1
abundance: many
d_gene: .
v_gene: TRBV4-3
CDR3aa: CASSLGANILYNEQFF
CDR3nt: TGCGCCAGCAGCCTTGGGGCCAATATTCTCTACAATGAGCAGTTCTTC

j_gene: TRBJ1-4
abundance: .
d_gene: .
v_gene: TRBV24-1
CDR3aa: CATSDRWGEKLFF
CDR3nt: TGTGCCACCTCAGACAGGTGGGGGGAAAAACTGTTTTTT

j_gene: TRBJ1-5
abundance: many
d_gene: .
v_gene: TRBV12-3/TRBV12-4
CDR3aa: CASSLLGNQPQHF
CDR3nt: TGTGCCAGCAGTTTATTGGGGAATCAGCCCCAGCATTTT

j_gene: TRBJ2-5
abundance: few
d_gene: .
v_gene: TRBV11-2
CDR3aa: CASSSWADQETQYF
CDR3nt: TGTGCCAGCAGCTCCTGGGCGGACCAAGAGACCCAGTACTTC

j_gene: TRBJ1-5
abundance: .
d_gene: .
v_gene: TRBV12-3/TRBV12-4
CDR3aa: CASSLHGGNQPQHF
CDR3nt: TGTGCCAGCAGTTTACACGGTGGCAATCAGCCCCAGCATTTT

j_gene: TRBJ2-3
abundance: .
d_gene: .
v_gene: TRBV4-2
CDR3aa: CASSSPPYQDTQYF
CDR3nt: TGTGCCAGCAGCTCGCCCCCCTACCAGGATACGCAGTATTTT